This TCR beta chain derives from a study of CD8+CD57+ T cells in acquired aplastic anemia. Study-wide background: Sorted CD4+ and CD8+ cells gave a mean 3.2 ug DNA, range about 0.19 to 27.4 ug. Whole-study findings and limits: Found in both controls and patients were approximately 31 CD8+ CDR3 sequences. No significant difference in CD8+ Simpson's diversity was found between patients and controls.

Investigators profiled TCR beta VDJ and CDR3 from genomic DNA template. Each CDR3 protein is one row after TCRdb ran MiXCR on the reads. The table records about 170,000 distinct CDR3 sequences, under 75% of them present only once. This clonotype occurred once. Its antigen is undetermined. Trimming pared 3 bases from V and 3 bases from J, leaving 9 bases between. Germline lookup yields CDR1 SNHLY and CDR2 FYNNEI. CDR3 length equals 14 residues. Sequenced input: sorted CD4+, CD8+, or CD8+CD57+ T cells (not recorded which) from PBMCs. The chain is built from TRBV2 and TRBJ1-5; no definite D call. The receptor's source is a human donor in good health. The CDR3 DNA follows: TGTGCCAGCAGTGAGACCGGGCTCAATCAGCCCCAGCATTTT. Translated, it gives CASSETGLNQPQHF.